The 17 T cell receptor beta chains in this list originate from one sample, sequenced in a study of a mutant IDH1 vaccine in newly diagnosed glioma. These receptors are not linked to any known antigen. Data came from immunoSEQ multiplex PCR; TCRdb stores just in-frame clones and leaves some out. The data hold roughly 50,000 clones, with roughly 78% observed a single time. Time point given: week 5, during vaccination. Every vaccine dose comprised 300 ug of mutant IDH1 20-mer peptide plus topical imiquimod. Sequenced here: PBMCs, sampled from a glioma patient whose treatment included an IDH1 peptide vaccine. The receptor source for this set is a woman aged 40 to 50 with glioma.

The V call is TRBV27, the J call TRBJ2-7; TRBD2 matches 10 bases. The CDR3 loop spans 15 amino acids. V lost 5 bases to trimming and J lost 2 bases; unmatched junction nucleotides: 6. In germline, CDR1 is MNHEY, CDR2 SMNVEV (reference sequence). The CDR3 protein is CASSQAGGRAYEQYF. CDR3 in DNA: TGTGCCAGCAGTCAAGCGGGGGGGAGGGCCTACGAGCAGTACTTC.

V and J are TRBV6-5 and TRBJ2-7, with TRBD2 matching over 9 bases. CDR1 MNHEY and CDR2 SVGAGI come from the germline V gene. The CDR3 loop spans 14 amino acids. The V gene end was trimmed by 5 bases and the J gene end by 4 bases; junction bases not matched to a gene: 6. The DNA for the CDR3 is TGTGCCAGCAGTACGCGACTAGCGGTTTACGAGCAGTACTTC. Protein sequence: CASSTRLAVYEQYF.

This clone was seen just once. This sequence joins TRBV6-5 and TRBJ2-7; TRBD2 is a possible D gene (6 bases). In germline, CDR1 is MNHEY, CDR2 SVGAGI. The germline V and J ends were trimmed by 4 bases and 7 bases, with 8 bases remaining between them. There are 11 residues in the CDR3. CDR3 sequence (DNA): TGTGCCAGCAGTTTCGCGGGGGAGCAGTACTTC. Translation: CASSFAGEQYF.

The chain combines TRBV10-3 with TRBJ2-7; 9 bases are shared with TRBD2. V trimming: 0 bases; J trimming: 5 bases; junction bases outside the gene matches: 5. Germline V lookup: CDR1 ENHRY, CDR2 SYGVKD. The CDR3 has 15 residues. CDR3 DNA sequence: TGTGCCATCAGTGAGTCGACTAGCGGTGGCGACGAGCAGTACTTC. Translating it yields CAISESTSGGDEQYF.

Regarding this clone: The sample holds other DNA sequences that translate to the same CDR3. This chain's CDR3 is CASSYRQGYEQYF. The CDR3 nucleotides are TGTGCCAGCAGTTACAGGCAGGGGTACGAGCAGTACTTC. The chain is built from TRBV6-5 and TRBJ2-7, with D maybe TRBD1 (6 bases). Trimming took off 2 bases at V and 4 bases at J, with 9 bases between the two ends. The CDR3 has 13 amino acids. Germline loops: CDR1 MNHEY, CDR2 SVGAGI.

J is TRBJ2-7 and V is TRBV6-1; the D gene is possibly TRBD1 (6 bases). Trimming removed 4 bases from V and 2 bases from J, with 9 bases in between. The CDR3 sequence is 13 residues long. Germline loops: CDR1 MNHNS, CDR2 SASEGT. The CDR3, as DNA: TGTGCCAGCAGTGCAGACAGGACCTACGAGCAGTACTTC. This sequence encodes CASSADRTYEQYF.

This chain joins TRBV20-1 and TRBJ1-1, with D hard to call. The CDR3 loop spans 11 amino acids. Trimming cost V 5 bases and J 1 base, with 5 bases left between them. Per germline, CDR1 DFQATT and CDR2 SNEGSKA (reference sequence). CDR3 nucleotide sequence: TGCAGTGCTCCGGGGAACACTGAAGCTTTCTTT. Translating it yields CSAPGNTEAFF.

The V and J genes are TRBV5-4 and TRBJ1-2, with D possibly TRBD1 on 5 matching bases. Trimming removed 4 bases from V and 6 bases from J, with 19 bases in between. CDR3 size: 15 residues. Germline V gives CDR1 SGHNT, CDR2 YYREEE (reference sequence). CDR3 nucleotides: TGTGCCAGCAGCCCGGGGGGGTTTCGGGGGAATGGCTACACCTTC. It yields the protein CASSPGGFRGNGYTF.

This clone was picked up one time. The CDR3 DNA reads TGCGCCAGCAGCTTACAGATCCAAGAGACCCAGTACTTC. This codes for CASSLQIQETQYF. The V gene is TRBV5-1, the J gene TRBJ2-5; unclear D gene. CDR1 and CDR2 from the germline V gene are SGHRS and YFSETQ. There are 13 residues in the CDR3. The ends were cut back, 2 bases at V and 1 base at J, with 6 bases in the middle.

The genes are TRBV16 and TRBJ2-7, with unresolved D. The germline V and J ends were trimmed by 1 base and 2 bases, with 3 bases remaining between them. The germline V gene has CDR1 KGHSY and CDR2 FQNENV. The CDR3 runs to 12 residues. This CDR3 is CASSQFPYEQYF. The CDR3 coding sequence is TGTGCCAGCAGCCAATTCCCCTACGAGCAGTACTTC.

The gene calls are TRBV7-8 and TRBJ2-6; D gene unclear. From germline, CDR1 is SGHVS and CDR2 FQNEAQ. The V and J ends lost 5 bases and 0 bases respectively, with 2 bases between them. The CDR3 totals 13 residues. The CDR3 region is CASSNSGANVLTF. As DNA, the CDR3 is TGTGCCAGCAGCAACTCTGGGGCCAACGTCCTGACTTTC.

This clone was recorded a few times. The gene calls are TRBV7-9 and TRBJ1-6, with D uncertain. This CDR3 contains 13 residues. V was pared by 5 bases and J by 7 bases, with 9 bases between. Germline CDR1 reads SEHNR; CDR2 reads FQNEAQ (reference sequence). CDR3 in DNA: TGTGCCAGCAGCAGGGAGGGCAATTCACCCCTCCACTTT. Amino acid sequence: CASSREGNSPLHF.

The chain carries TRBV2 and TRBJ1-6; TRBD1 matches 7 bases. From germline, CDR1 is SNHLY and CDR2 FYNNEI. Losses at the gene ends were 5 bases for V and 4 bases for J; bases not matched to a gene: 2. This CDR3 comprises 14 residues. The CDR3 here is CASSPGQYNSPLHF. CDR3 nucleotides: TGTGCCAGCAGTCCGGGACAGTATAATTCACCCCTCCACTTT.

The gene calls are TRBV2 and TRBJ2-5, with TRBD2 matching over 11 bases. V shed 6 bases, J shed 9 bases, and the junction held 12 bases outside the gene matches. Germline V gives CDR1 SNHLY, CDR2 FYNNEI. This CDR3 comprises 15 residues. The DNA for the CDR3 is TGTGCCAGCAGCCGACCGGGACTAGCGGCCGGGGCCCAGTACTTC. Translation: CASSRPGLAAGAQYF.

The chain employs TRBV6-5 and TRBJ1-1; D is undetermined. The CDR3 has 14 residues. Trimming removed 2 bases at V and 5 bases at J, with 12 bases between. CDR1 is MNHEY and CDR2 is SVGAGI in the germline V gene. The CDR3 DNA reads TGTGCCAGCAGTTACGCGAACACGGAGACTGAAGCTTTCTTT. Its translation: CASSYANTETEAFF.

The chain employs TRBV28 and TRBJ1-5; D may be TRBD1 (5 bases). V was clipped by 7 bases and J by 1 base, with 26 bases between them. Germline loops: CDR1 MDHEN, CDR2 SYDVKM. This CDR3 region has 19 residues. CDR3 DNA: TGTGCCAGCAATCCGTTCCCCTCCCGGACAACCTCAAGCAATCAGCCCCAGCATTTT. This translates into CASNPFPSRTTSSNQPQHF.

The rearrangement links TRBV15 to TRBJ2-7; the D gene is possibly TRBD1 (6 bases). The CDR3 loop spans 15 amino acids. V was pared by 3 bases and J by 3 bases, with 15 bases between. Germline CDR1 and CDR2: LNHNV and YYDKDF (reference sequence). The CDR3 bases are TGTGCCACCAGCAGGGATCCAGGGGCCCTCTACGAGCAGTACTTC. It specifies CATSRDPGALYEQYF.